This T cell receptor beta chain was identified during a study of T cell changes during pregnancy in multiple sclerosis (dated by TCRdb to about 2019). In terms of the full investigation: In women with multiple sclerosis, the researchers looked at how the T cell repertoire shifted as pregnancy progressed.

The library was made by the immunoSEQ multiplex PCR assay. Imported from immuneACCESS, the table was reduced by TCRdb to in-frame sequences with V and J called. These copies leave out some clones; in studies compared against another copy, an unresolved V gene accounts for under half, and the cause of the remainder is not known. For this sample there are about 13,000 clones; more than 70% appear just once. The top ten clones comprise about 8.4% of the sample. The CDR3 covers 14 residues, taking in both the cysteine and the phenylalanine. The read is trimmed to its CDR3 DNA, 42 bases read in frame from base 1. Deletion took 6 bases off V and 4 bases off J, with a span of 15 bases between the germline ends. Sequences LNHDA (CDR1) and SQIVND (CDR2) are obtained from the germline V gene (reference sequence). The sample holds one count of this clone. No antigen is known for it. The input lacks base qualities; no much larger clone sits a single base away.

This chain is built from TRBV19 and TRBJ1-2; no D segment can be confidently identified. The sample was CD8+ T cells from peripheral blood mononuclear cells, taken in the first trimester of pregnancy. The TCR sequence derives from a female donor with multiple sclerosis, enrolled in a pregnancy study. The CDR3 reads CASSLQALGYGYTF. The DNA sequence reads TGTGCCAGTAGCCTCCAGGCGCTCGGCTATGGCTACACCTTC.